This T cell receptor beta chain was documented in a study of OX40 agonist ivuxolimab in advanced cancers. Notes on the research overall: Ivuxolimab, which targeted the costimulatory receptor OX40 (CD134), was an agonistic, fully human IgG2 monoclonal antibody. Intravenous ivuxolimab was administered to patients every 2 weeks at six dose levels: 0.01, 0.1, 0.3, 1.5, 3 and 10 mg/kg. Of the approximately 50 patients in dose escalation, about 19 had hepatocellular carcinoma, about 15 had melanoma, 9 had renal cell carcinoma and 9 had head and neck cancer. In the dose-escalation cohort, more than 80% of patients were male, and the mean age was 60 years with a range of about 20 to 90. Patients were allowed to have had prior anti-PD-1, anti-PD-L1 or anti-CTLA-4 therapy, and 40% of the dose-escalation patients had been treated with checkpoint inhibitors. Partial responses were achieved by three dose-escalation patients, of whom one had hepatocellular carcinoma and two had cutaneous melanoma. The point of sequencing TCRbeta in the periphery was to test whether ivuxolimab changed TCR sequence diversity and drove clonal T-cell expansion. The monotherapy dose-escalation portion (N ≈ 52 patients) of the phase I ivuxolimab trial is reported in the paper. The research as a whole found: The antigen specificity of the peripheral T cells that underwent clonal expansion was not determined. Low levels of normalized T-cell clonal expansion were also seen in some patients who did not respond. In partial responders in the 0.1-3.0 mg/kg groups, normalized peripheral clonal expansion was found to be among the lowest, especially among CD8+ T cells. On average, CD8+ T cells showed more expanded clones than CD4+ T cells after ivuxolimab. At doses from 0.1 to 3.0 mg/kg, clonal expansion was seen in both CD4+ and CD8+ blood T cells between baseline and week 6.

Concerning this clone itself: What antigen it recognizes has not been identified. No base qualities exist here, and no much larger clone lies one base off it.

Genomic DNA was isolated from the sorted cells so that the TCRbeta CDR3 region could be sequenced. The immunoSEQ Assay was used for sequencing of TCRbeta CDR3 regions. The source is immuneACCESS, and TCRdb retained only in-frame sequences with V and J called. Part of the clones is not carried over; for the studies checked, unresolved V genes explain less than half of this, and the remainder is unexplained. Recorded for this sample are 44,000 or so clones; 79% of them occurred a single time. Roughly 2% of the sample rests with the top ten. V lost 5 bases and J lost 9 bases, and the count of bases not matched to a germline gene is 6. Taken from the germline V gene (reference sequence), the CDR1 and CDR2 loops are SGHAT and FQDESV. The CDR3 numbers 12 residues from cysteine through phenylalanine. The kept DNA is CDR3 alone, 36 bases in frame from the first base. Patients with autoimmune disease history or receiving systemic immunosuppression were excluded from the trial. Peripheral blood for TCR sequencing was collected from all dose cohorts at baseline, on cycle 4 day 1, and on cycle 7 day 1. Samples came from an open-label, multicenter, first-in-human phase I dose-escalation trial of ivuxolimab. Adults with locally advanced or metastatic head and neck squamous cell, hepatocellular, melanoma or renal cell carcinoma were enrolled in the trial. Before TCR sequencing, CD4+ T cells and CD8+ T cells from peripheral blood were sorted into separate populations.

This TCR was sampled from an adult with an advanced solid tumor such as melanoma, head and neck, liver or kidney cancer. This specimen was CD4+ or CD8+ T cells sorted from blood, taken in a trial of the OX40 agonist ivuxolimab. The V gene is TRBV11-1 and the J gene is TRBJ1-1; TRBD1 lines up with 7 middle nucleotides. This receptor has the CDR3 CASSVQGRQAFF. The DNA is TGTGCCAGCAGCGTACAGGGGAGACAAGCTTTCTTT.